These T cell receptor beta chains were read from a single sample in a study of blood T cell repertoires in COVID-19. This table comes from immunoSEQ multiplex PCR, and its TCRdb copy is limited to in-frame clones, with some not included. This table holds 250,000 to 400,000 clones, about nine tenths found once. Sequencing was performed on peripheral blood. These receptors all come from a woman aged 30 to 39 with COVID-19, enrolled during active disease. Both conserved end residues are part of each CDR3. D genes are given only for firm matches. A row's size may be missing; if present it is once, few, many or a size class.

DNA: TGTGCCAGCACTCCGTACCAAACGGAGGTTCGCAATCAGCCCCAGCATTTT
CDR3: CASTPYQTEVRNQPQHF
V: TRBV28
D: -
size: -
J: TRBJ1-5

DNA: TGTGCCAGCAGCCGGCGGGCCTCCTACGAGCAGTACTTC
CDR3: CASSRRASYEQYF
V: TRBV14
D: -
size: -
J: TRBJ2-7

DNA: TGTGCCAGCAGCGGAGACACCGGGGAGCTGTTTTTT
CDR3: CASSGDTGELFF
V: TRBV7-2
D: -
size: -
J: TRBJ2-2

DNA: TGCAGCGGAGCCTCTCAAGCGGCCCAATACAATGAGCAGTTCTTC
CDR3: CSGASQAAQYNEQFF
V: TRBV29-1
D: -
size: -
J: TRBJ2-1

DNA: TGTGCCAGCAGTTTCCCCGGGACAGGGGGCTATGGCTACACCTTC
CDR3: CASSFPGTGGYGYTF
V: TRBV28
D: TRBD1
size: -
J: TRBJ1-2

DNA: TGTGCCAGCAGCCAAGCGGGGTCAGGGGTCACTGAAGCTTTCTTT
CDR3: CASSQAGSGVTEAFF
V: TRBV3-1/TRBV3-2
D: -
size: -
J: TRBJ1-1

DNA: TGTGCCAGCTCAAAGGACAGGGATGAAGCTTTCTTT
CDR3: CASSKDRDEAFF
V: TRBV18
D: TRBD1
size: -
J: TRBJ1-1

DNA: TGTGCCAGCAGCTATGGGGGCCTTAGCACTGAAGCTTTCTTT
CDR3: CASSYGGLSTEAFF
V: TRBV7-9
D: -
size: -
J: TRBJ1-1

DNA: TGTGCCAGCAGTGAATGGGCAGGGTCCGATACGCAGTATTTT
CDR3: CASSEWAGSDTQYF
V: TRBV25-1
D: -
size: -
J: TRBJ2-3

DNA: TGTGCCAGCAGCTTAGTCGGACTATCAACCGGGGAGCTGTTTTTT
CDR3: CASSLVGLSTGELFF
V: TRBV7-2
D: -
size: -
J: TRBJ2-2

DNA: TGTGCCAGCAGTCGTCTAGCGGGGGGGAGGGAGCAGTACTTC
CDR3: CASSRLAGGREQYF
V: TRBV28
D: TRBD2
size: -
J: TRBJ2-7

DNA: TGTGCCAGCAGTTCGGCAGGTTCCTACTCTGGAAACACCATATATTTT
CDR3: CASSSAGSYSGNTIYF
V: TRBV6-2/TRBV6-3
D: -
size: -
J: TRBJ1-3

DNA: TGTGCCAGCAGCTCATACGGGAGCTCCTACAATGAGCAGTTCTTC
CDR3: CASSSYGSSYNEQFF
V: TRBV7-9
D: -
size: -
J: TRBJ2-1

DNA: TGTGCCAGCAGCTTAGAATGGGCAGTCGACCCTGGGGCCAACGTCCTGACTTTC
CDR3: CASSLEWAVDPGANVLTF
V: TRBV7-8
D: -
size: -
J: TRBJ2-6

DNA: TGTGCCTGGAGTGTACGCCGGTCCTACGAGCAGTACTTC
CDR3: CAWSVRRSYEQYF
V: TRBV30
D: -
size: -
J: TRBJ2-7

DNA: TGTGCCACCAGCAGAGACCGGGAGAGGTCCGAGCAGTACTTC
CDR3: CATSRDRERSEQYF
V: TRBV15
D: -
size: -
J: TRBJ2-7

DNA: TGTGCCAGCAGCTTAATCAGGGGTGGCGGCTACACCTTC
CDR3: CASSLIRGGGYTF
V: TRBV11-2
D: -
size: -
J: TRBJ1-2

DNA: TGTGCCAGCGTCCCGTCAGGGTACTCCTACGAGCAGTACTTC
CDR3: CASVPSGYSYEQYF
V: TRBV28
D: -
size: -
J: TRBJ2-7

DNA: TGCGCCAGCAGCTTGCACTCCGCCTCCTACAATGAGCAGTTCTTC
CDR3: CASSLHSASYNEQFF
V: TRBV5-1
D: -
size: -
J: TRBJ2-1

DNA: TGTGCCACCAGCAGAGGGCTCGGAGATACCTACGAGCAGTACTTC
CDR3: CATSRGLGDTYEQYF
V: TRBV15
D: -
size: -
J: TRBJ2-7

DNA: TGCGCCAGCAGCGACACTAGCGGGAGCACGGATGAGCAGTTCTTC
CDR3: CASSDTSGSTDEQFF
V: TRBV5-1
D: TRBD2
size: -
J: TRBJ2-1

DNA: TGTGCCAGCAAGTGGACAGGAGGGACTGAAGCTTTCTTT
CDR3: CASKWTGGTEAFF
V: TRBV6-5
D: TRBD1
size: -
J: TRBJ1-1

DNA: TGTGCCTGGAGTACCCCCGGAGGGCTGAACACTGAAGCTTTCTTT
CDR3: CAWSTPGGLNTEAFF
V: TRBV30
D: -
size: -
J: TRBJ1-1

DNA: TGTGCCAGCAGCTTGGAGCCGCAGGGGGGTAACTATGGCTACACCTTC
CDR3: CASSLEPQGGNYGYTF
V: TRBV5-6
D: TRBD1
size: few
J: TRBJ1-2

DNA: TGCGCCAGCAGCTTGGGAGTATGGGGAAACACCATATATTTT
CDR3: CASSLGVWGNTIYF
V: TRBV5-1
D: -
size: -
J: TRBJ1-3

DNA: TGCGCCAGCAGCCCCTCGGGGGGAGGGGACAATGAGCAGTTCTTC
CDR3: CASSPSGGGDNEQFF
V: TRBV5-1
D: TRBD2
size: -
J: TRBJ2-1

DNA: TGTGCCAGCAGTTTCTCCGGGAGCTCCTACGAGCAGTACTTC
CDR3: CASSFSGSSYEQYF
V: TRBV28
D: -
size: -
J: TRBJ2-7

DNA: TGTGCCAGCAGACCCCGTCCCGCAGAGAACACCGGGGAGCTGTTTTTT
CDR3: CASRPRPAENTGELFF
V: TRBV13
D: -
size: -
J: TRBJ2-2

DNA: TGTGCCATCAGTGTGGACAGCTCGGAAAAACTGTTTTTT
CDR3: CAISVDSSEKLFF
V: TRBV10-3
D: -
size: -
J: TRBJ1-4

DNA: TGTGCCAGCAGCTTAAACACGAATCAGCCCCAGCATTTT
CDR3: CASSLNTNQPQHF
V: TRBV7-3
D: -
size: few
J: TRBJ1-5

DNA: TGTGCCAGCAGCGTAGATACAGGGGGCGCACTCAATTCACCCCTCCACTTT
CDR3: CASSVDTGGALNSPLHF
V: TRBV9
D: TRBD1
size: -
J: TRBJ1-6

DNA: TGTGCCAGCAGCGTAAACTCGAACACTGAAGCTTTCTTT
CDR3: CASSVNSNTEAFF
V: TRBV9
D: -
size: -
J: TRBJ1-1

DNA: TGTGCCAGCAGCCTCCCAGGGGACCAGAAGAGAGCTTTCTTT
CDR3: CASSLPGDQKRAFF
V: TRBV3-1/TRBV3-2
D: -
size: -
J: TRBJ1-1

DNA: TGTGCCAGCAGTCCCTATTATAGCGGGAGTGGTGAGACCCAGTACTTC
CDR3: CASSPYYSGSGETQYF
V: TRBV27
D: TRBD2
size: -
J: TRBJ2-5

DNA: TGTGCCAGCAGCCGAGGGACAGGGGGGAATGAAAAACTGTTTTTT
CDR3: CASSRGTGGNEKLFF
V: TRBV14
D: TRBD1
size: -
J: TRBJ1-4

DNA: TGCGCCAGCAGCACATCTAGCACAGATACGCAGTATTTT
CDR3: CASSTSSTDTQYF
V: TRBV5-1
D: -
size: -
J: TRBJ2-3

DNA: TGTGCCAGCAGCGGACCAGGACTACCAGACAATGAGCAGTTCTTC
CDR3: CASSGPGLPDNEQFF
V: TRBV7-6
D: -
size: -
J: TRBJ2-1

DNA: TGCGCCAGCAGCTTGGGTACAGGGGCTAATGAAAAACTGTTTTTT
CDR3: CASSLGTGANEKLFF
V: TRBV5-1
D: TRBD1
size: -
J: TRBJ1-4

DNA: TGTGCCAGCAGTCCACCCGGGACAGGGGGCTACGAGCAGTACTTC
CDR3: CASSPPGTGGYEQYF
V: TRBV28
D: TRBD1
size: -
J: TRBJ2-7

DNA: TGTGCCAGTACCCCTTGGGGAGGCTCTGGGGCCAACGTCCTGACTTTC
CDR3: CASTPWGGSGANVLTF
V: TRBV19
D: -
size: -
J: TRBJ2-6